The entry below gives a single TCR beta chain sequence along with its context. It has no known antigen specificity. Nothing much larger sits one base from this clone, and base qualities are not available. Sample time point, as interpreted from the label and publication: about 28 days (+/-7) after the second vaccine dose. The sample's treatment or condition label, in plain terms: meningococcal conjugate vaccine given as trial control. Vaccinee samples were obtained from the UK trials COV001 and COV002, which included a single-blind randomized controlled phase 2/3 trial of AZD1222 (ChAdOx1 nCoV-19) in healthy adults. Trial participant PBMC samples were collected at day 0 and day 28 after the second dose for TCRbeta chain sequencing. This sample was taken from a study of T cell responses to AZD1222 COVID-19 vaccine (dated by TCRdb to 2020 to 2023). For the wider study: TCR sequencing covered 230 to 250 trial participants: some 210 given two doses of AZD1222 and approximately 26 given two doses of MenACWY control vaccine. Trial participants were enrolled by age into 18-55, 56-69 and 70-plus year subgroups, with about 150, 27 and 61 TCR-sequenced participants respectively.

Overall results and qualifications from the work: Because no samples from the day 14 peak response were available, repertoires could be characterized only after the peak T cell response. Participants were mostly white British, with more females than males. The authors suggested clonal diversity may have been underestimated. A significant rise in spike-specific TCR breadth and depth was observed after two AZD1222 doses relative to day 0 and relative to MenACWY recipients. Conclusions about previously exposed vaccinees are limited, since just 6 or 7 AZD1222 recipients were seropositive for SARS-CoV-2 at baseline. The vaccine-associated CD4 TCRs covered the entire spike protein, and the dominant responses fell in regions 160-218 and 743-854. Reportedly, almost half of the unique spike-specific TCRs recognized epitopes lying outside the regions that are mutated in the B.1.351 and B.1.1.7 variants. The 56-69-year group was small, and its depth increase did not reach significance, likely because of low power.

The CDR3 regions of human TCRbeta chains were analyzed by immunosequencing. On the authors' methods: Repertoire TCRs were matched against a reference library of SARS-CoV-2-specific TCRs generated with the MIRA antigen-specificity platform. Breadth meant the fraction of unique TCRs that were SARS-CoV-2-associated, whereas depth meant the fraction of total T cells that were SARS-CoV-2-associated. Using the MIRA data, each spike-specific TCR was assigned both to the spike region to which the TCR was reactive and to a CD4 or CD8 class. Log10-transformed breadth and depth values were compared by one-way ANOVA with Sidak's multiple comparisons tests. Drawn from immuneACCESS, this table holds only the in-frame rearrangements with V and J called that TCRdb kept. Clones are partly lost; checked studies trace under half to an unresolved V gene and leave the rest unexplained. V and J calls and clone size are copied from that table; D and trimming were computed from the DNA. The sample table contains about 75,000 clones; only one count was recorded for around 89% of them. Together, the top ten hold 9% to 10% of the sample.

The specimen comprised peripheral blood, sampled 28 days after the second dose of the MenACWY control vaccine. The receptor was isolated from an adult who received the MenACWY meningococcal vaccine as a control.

The base sequence is TGTGCCAGCAGCTCCCCTCTCGAGCAGTACTTC. Translated, this gives CASSSPLEQYF. This receptor chain uses TRBV7-9 and TRBJ2-7; no D gene call is confident. V is pared back by 4 bases and J by 6 bases, with 7 bases lying between the germline termini. From the cysteine up to the phenylalanine, the CDR3 has a length of 11 residues. Just the 33-base CDR3 DNA is kept, in frame starting at base 1. For CDR1 and CDR2, the germline V gene (reference sequence) lists SEHNR and FQNEAQ.